What follows are 5 T cell receptor beta chains derived from one specimen sequenced in a study of long-term antiretroviral therapy in people with HIV. Survey-level resolution applied to immunoSEQ assay v3.0. Generated by immunoSEQ multiplex PCR, the TCRdb table keeps only in-frame clones and is missing some. The sample includes more than 35,000 clones, about 95% seen only once; the top ten take around 2.7%. This specimen was unsorted PBMCs, taken 3.7 years after starting antiretroviral therapy. These receptors came from a woman in her fifties or sixties with HIV.

This clone was counted only a few times. The chain joins TRBV10-3 to TRBJ1-1; D unclear. Germline loops: CDR1 ENHRY, CDR2 SYGVKD. The CDR3 totals 12 residues. V lost 10 bases and J lost 1, with 10 bases in between. The CDR3 DNA sequence: TGTGCCACCGCAAATGGGAACACTGAAGCTTTCTTT. Translating gives CATANGNTEAFF.

The chain carries TRBV6-6 and TRBJ1-6; no clear D. The germline gives CDR1 MNHNY, CDR2 SVGAGI (reference sequence). V gave up 2 bases and J gave up 5 bases, with 10 bases separating them. The CDR3 sequence is 15 residues long. CDR3 nucleotide sequence: TGTGCCAGCAGTTACCCCCCGGAGCATAATTCACCCCTCCACTTT. Translating gives CASSYPPEHNSPLHF.

J is TRBJ2-7 and V is TRBV27, with D maybe TRBD1 (6 bases). Trimming cost V 6 bases and J 1 base, with 16 bases left between them. The CDR3 has 15 residues. Germline lookup yields CDR1 MNHEY and CDR2 SMNVEV (reference sequence). The CDR3 coding sequence is TGTGCCAGCAGCTTGAGGAGACAGGAGTCCTACGAGCAGTACTTC. This gives the protein CASSLRRQESYEQYF.

This chain links TRBV2 with TRBJ1-3; D is undetermined. This CDR3 is built from 13 residues. Trimming took off 5 bases at V and 3 bases at J, with 8 bases between the two ends. The germline gives CDR1 SNHLY, CDR2 FYNNEI. DNA for the CDR3: TGTGCCAGCAGTTCAGGATATGGAAACACCATATATTTT. Translation gives CASSSGYGNTIYF.

CDR3 region: CASSIERDKPQHF. In DNA form, the CDR3 reads TGTGCCAGTAGTATAGAACGTGACAAGCCCCAGCATTTT. This chain connects TRBV19 to TRBJ1-5; D is unclear. The germline V gene encodes CDR1 LNHDA and CDR2 SQIVND (reference sequence). V was clipped by 0 bases and J by 8 bases, with 8 bases between them. The CDR3 is 13 residues long.